The 10 T cell receptor beta chains given below trace back to one sample, sequenced in a study of T cells expressing NK-cell markers. No DNA is given; TCRdb re-called the 5' RACE reads and lists each CDR3 protein once. The table counts about 260,000 distinct CDR3 sequences; about 0.39% lies in the top ten. The sequenced material came from blood T cells: a sorted CD56 or NKG2C T cell subset, CD4+ or CD8+ T cells, or bulk PBMC T cells (not recorded which). The receptors derive from a man younger than 30 in good health.

The rearrangement links TRBV7-6 to TRBJ1-1. This CDR3 comprises 12 residues. The V gene's germline CDR1 is SGHVS and CDR2 FNYEAQ. Here the CDR3 reads CASRAAGTEAFF.

The chain combines TRBV10-3 with TRBJ2-6; TCRdb's D call, TRBD2, is unchecked because there is no DNA. This CDR3 is 17 amino acids long. The germline gives CDR1 ENHRY, CDR2 SYGVKD. CDR3 amino acids: CAIRDVAGGTGANVLTF.

This chain connects TRBV6-5 to TRBJ2-7; no DNA is available, so the TRBD1 call from TCRdb remains unchecked. The CDR3 has 12 amino acids. Germline V gene data show CDR1 as MNHEY and CDR2 as SVGAGI. CDR3 sequence reads: CASSRRGREQYF.

The chain has TRBV20-1 and TRBJ2-7; TCRdb lists TRBD1, though no DNA is available to test this call. The CDR3 spans 14 residues. Germline V gene sequence: CDR1 DFQATT, CDR2 SNEGSKA (reference sequence). CDR3 loop: CSAGPNRGTYEQYF.

CDR3 protein: CASSPASDRALSSYNEQFF. This rearrangement joins TRBV11-1 to TRBJ2-1; without DNA, the TCRdb call of TRBD1 cannot be checked. The CDR3 is 19 amino acids. Germline V gene data show CDR1 as SGHAT and CDR2 as FQDESV (reference sequence).

The CDR3 is CASSWLGNTEAFF. The chain employs TRBV12-3 or TRBV12-4 and TRBJ1-1. CDR3 length: 13 residues.

The chain uses TRBV10-3 and TRBJ1-1; checking the TCRdb D call of TRBD1 is not possible without DNA. The CDR3 runs 15 residues. CDR1 is ENHRY and CDR2 is SYGVKD in the germline V gene. The CDR3 sequence is CAITVDGQKNTEAFF.

This rearrangement joins TRBV11-2 to TRBJ2-7; the D call of TRBD2 rests on TCRdb alone, since no DNA is present to check it. The CDR3 sequence is 15 residues long. Germline CDR1 is SGHAT and CDR2 is FQNNGV. The CDR3 sequence: CASSLVSAGGYEQYF.

V gene TRBV20-1 combines with J gene TRBJ2-5; TCRdb returns TRBD1, unconfirmable since there is no DNA. Germline V gene data show CDR1 as DFQATT and CDR2 as SNEGSKA (reference sequence). CDR3 length equals 12 residues. CDR3: CSPTGGRETQYF.

This chain links TRBV7-2 with TRBJ2-2; TCRdb's assignment of TRBD1 cannot be checked, as there is no DNA. CDR1 and CDR2 from the germline V gene are SGHTA and FQGNSA. This CDR3 spans 15 amino acids. The CDR3: CASSQDRVDTGELFF.